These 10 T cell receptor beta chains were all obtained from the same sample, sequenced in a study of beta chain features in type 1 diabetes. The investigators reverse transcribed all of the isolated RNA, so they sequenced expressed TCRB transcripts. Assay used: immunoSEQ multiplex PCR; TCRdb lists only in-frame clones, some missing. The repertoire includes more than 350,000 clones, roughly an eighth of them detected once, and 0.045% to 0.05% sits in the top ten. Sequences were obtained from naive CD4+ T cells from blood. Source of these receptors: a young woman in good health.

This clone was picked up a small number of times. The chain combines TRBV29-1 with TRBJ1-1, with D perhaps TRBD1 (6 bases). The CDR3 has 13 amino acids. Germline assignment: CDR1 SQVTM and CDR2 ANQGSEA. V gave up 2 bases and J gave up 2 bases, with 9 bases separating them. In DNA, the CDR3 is TGCAGCGTTGAAACACAGGGTAACACTGAAGCTTTCTTT. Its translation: CSVETQGNTEAFF.

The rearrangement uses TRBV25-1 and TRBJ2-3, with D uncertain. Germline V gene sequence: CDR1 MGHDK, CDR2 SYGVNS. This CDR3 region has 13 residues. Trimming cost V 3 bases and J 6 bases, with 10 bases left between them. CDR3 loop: CASSDGLRDTQYF. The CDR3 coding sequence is TGTGCCAGCAGTGATGGGCTAAGGGATACGCAGTATTTT. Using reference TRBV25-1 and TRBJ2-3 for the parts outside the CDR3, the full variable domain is EADIYQTPRYLVIGTGKKITLECSQTMGHDKMYWYQQDPGMELHLIHYSYGVNSTEKGDLSSESTVSRIRTEHFPLTLESARPSHTSQYLCASSDGLRDTQYFGPGTRLTVL.

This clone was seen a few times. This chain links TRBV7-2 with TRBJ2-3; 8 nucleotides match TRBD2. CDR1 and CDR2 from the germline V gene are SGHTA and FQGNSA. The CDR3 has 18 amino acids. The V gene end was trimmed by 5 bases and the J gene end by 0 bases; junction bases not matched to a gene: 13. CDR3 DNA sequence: TGTGCCAGCAGCACCCGGGGCGAGCGGGGGACTAGCACAGATACGCAGTATTTT. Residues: CASSTRGERGTSTDTQYF.

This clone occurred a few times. The CDR3 spells CASSFELLAKNIQYF. In nucleotides, the CDR3 is TGTGCCAGCAGCTTTGAATTACTAGCCAAAAACATTCAGTACTTC. The chain has TRBV7-9 and TRBJ2-4, with no clear D. V lost 3 bases and J 0 bases, leaving 9 bases between the germline ends. CDR3 length: 15 residues. In germline, CDR1 is SEHNR, CDR2 FQNEAQ (reference sequence).

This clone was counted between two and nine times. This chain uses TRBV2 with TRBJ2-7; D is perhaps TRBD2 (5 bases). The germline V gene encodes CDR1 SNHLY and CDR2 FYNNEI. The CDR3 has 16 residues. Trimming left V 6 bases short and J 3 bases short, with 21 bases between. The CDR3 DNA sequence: TGTGCCAGCAGAGACTTCAGCGGATTCACCTACTACGAGCAGTACGTC. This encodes CASRDFSGFTYYEQYV.

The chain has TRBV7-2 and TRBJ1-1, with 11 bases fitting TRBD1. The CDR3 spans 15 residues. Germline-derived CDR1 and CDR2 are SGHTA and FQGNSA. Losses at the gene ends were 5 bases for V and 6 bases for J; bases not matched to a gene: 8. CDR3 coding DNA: TGTGCCAGCAGCCGACGCGGACAGGGGGCCTCTGAAGCTTTCTTT. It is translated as CASSRRGQGASEAFF. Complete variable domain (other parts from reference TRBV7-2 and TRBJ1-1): GAGVSQSPSNKVTEKGKDVELRCDPISGHTALYWYRQSLGQGLEFLIYFQGNSAPDKSGLPSDRFSAERTGGSVSTLTIQRTQQEDSAVYLCASSRRGQGASEAFFGQGTRLTVV.

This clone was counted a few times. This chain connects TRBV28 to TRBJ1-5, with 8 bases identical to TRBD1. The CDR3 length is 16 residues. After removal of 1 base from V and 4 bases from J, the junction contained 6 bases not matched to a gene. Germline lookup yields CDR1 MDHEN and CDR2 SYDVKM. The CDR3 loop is CASSLSLRDRNQPQHF. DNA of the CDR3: TGTGCCAGCAGTTTATCCCTCCGGGACAGGAATCAGCCCCAGCATTTT.

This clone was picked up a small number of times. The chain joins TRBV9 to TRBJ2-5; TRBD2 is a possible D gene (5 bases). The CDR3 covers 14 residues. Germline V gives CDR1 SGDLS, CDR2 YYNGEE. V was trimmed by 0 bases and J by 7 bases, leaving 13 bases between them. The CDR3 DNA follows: TGTGCCAGCAGCGTAGGGGCGATCGAGGGGACCCAGTACTTC. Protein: CASSVGAIEGTQYF.

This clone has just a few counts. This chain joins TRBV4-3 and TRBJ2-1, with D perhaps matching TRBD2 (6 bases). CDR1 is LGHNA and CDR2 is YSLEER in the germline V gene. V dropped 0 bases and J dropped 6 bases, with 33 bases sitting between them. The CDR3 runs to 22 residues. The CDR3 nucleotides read TGCGCCAGCAGCCAAGAAGTCGGGCTAGCGTCTTACATCAAGGGGCTTGTCAATGAGCAGTTCTTC. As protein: CASSQEVGLASYIKGLVNEQFF.

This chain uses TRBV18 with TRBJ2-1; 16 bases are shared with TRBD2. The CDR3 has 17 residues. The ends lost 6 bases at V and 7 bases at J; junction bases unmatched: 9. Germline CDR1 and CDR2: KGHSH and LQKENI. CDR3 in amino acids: CASSRPGLAGGPNEQFF. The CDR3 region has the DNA TGTGCCAGCTCTCGTCCGGGACTAGCGGGAGGGCCAAATGAGCAGTTCTTC.